This passage covers 7 T cell receptor beta chains from one sample sequenced in a study of blood T cell repertoires in COVID-19. Profiled with immunoSEQ multiplex PCR; TCRdb holds only in-frame clones, not every one. The table lists some 80,000 clones, over 70% of them singletons, with around 10% in the top ten. Sequenced material: peripheral blood. The source is a human donor in a cohort sampled during active COVID-19.

The rearrangement links TRBV7-2 to TRBJ2-3; 8 bases agree with TRBD1. J gave up 2 bases and V 3 bases, and 7 bases lay outside the gene matches. Germline CDR1 and CDR2: SGHTA and FQGNSA. CDR3 size: 16 residues. The CDR3 region is CASSFRGRLDTDTQYF. The CDR3 coding sequence is TGTGCCAGCAGCTTCAGGGGGCGCTTGGACACAGATACGCAGTATTTT.

This clone was picked up one time. The chain has TRBV7-9 and TRBJ2-7; D possibly corresponds to TRBD1 (5 bases). This CDR3 spans 15 amino acids. Trimming removed 3 bases at V and 5 bases at J, with 17 bases between. Germline CDR1 SEHNR, CDR2 FQNEAQ (reference sequence). The CDR3, as DNA: TGTGCCAGCAGCTTTGTTTGGCAGGGCCGCGACGAGCAGTACTTC. Translation gives CASSFVWQGRDEQYF.

This clone was recorded a few times. The chain carries TRBV28 and TRBJ2-7; 14 positions match TRBD2. This CDR3 spans 14 amino acids. V shed 6 bases, J shed 9 bases, and the junction held 7 bases outside the gene matches. CDR1 is MDHEN, CDR2 SYDVKM, per germline. CDR3 residues: CASRTSGGAEGQYF. DNA for the CDR3: TGTGCCAGCAGGACTAGCGGGGGGGCTGAGGGGCAGTACTTC.

This chain uses TRBV18 with TRBJ1-5, with D possibly being TRBD1 (5 bases). This CDR3 is built from 16 residues. Trimming pared 3 bases from V and 3 bases from J, leaving 15 bases between. In germline, CDR1 is KGHSH, CDR2 LQKENI. The CDR3 region is CASSPGSTAPNQPQHF. CDR3 coding DNA: TGTGCCAGCTCACCGGGGTCGACAGCCCCCAATCAGCCCCAGCATTTT. The full variable domain, rest sourced from reference TRBV18 and TRBJ1-5, is NAGVMQNPRHLVRRRGQEARLRCSPMKGHSHVYWYRQLPEEGLKFMVYLQKENIIDESGMPKERFSAEFPKEGPSILRIQQVVRGDSAAYFCASSPGSTAPNQPQHFGDGTRLSIL.

The chain is built from TRBV25-1 and TRBJ1-4; TRBD1 agrees at 8 bases. Germline CDR1 MGHDK, CDR2 SYGVNS. The CDR3 consists of 15 residues. J gave up 7 bases and V 3 bases, and 7 bases lay outside the gene matches. The CDR3 DNA is TGTGCCAGCAGTGACCCAAGGACAGGGAGTGAAAAACTGTTTTTT. Translation: CASSDPRTGSEKLFF.

The rearrangement links TRBV5-1 to TRBJ1-4; D remains ambiguous. V shed 3 bases and J shed 8 bases, with 11 bases lying between them. Germline V lookup: CDR1 SGHRS, CDR2 YFSETQ. The CDR3 length is 13 residues. Here the CDR3 DNA reads TGCGCCAGCAGCTCGACGGGGTTGGAAAAACTGTTTTTT. It translates to CASSSTGLEKLFF.

The CDR3 nucleotides are TGTGCCAGCAGCACGAGCGGGGGGGGCACAGATACGCAGTATTTT. Protein product: CASSTSGGGTDTQYF. The V and J genes are TRBV9 and TRBJ2-3, with TRBD2 matching 10 bases. The CDR3 loop spans 15 amino acids. Looked up from germline, CDR1 is SGDLS and CDR2 is YYNGEE. V dropped 4 bases and J dropped 1; count of bases not matched to a gene: 3.